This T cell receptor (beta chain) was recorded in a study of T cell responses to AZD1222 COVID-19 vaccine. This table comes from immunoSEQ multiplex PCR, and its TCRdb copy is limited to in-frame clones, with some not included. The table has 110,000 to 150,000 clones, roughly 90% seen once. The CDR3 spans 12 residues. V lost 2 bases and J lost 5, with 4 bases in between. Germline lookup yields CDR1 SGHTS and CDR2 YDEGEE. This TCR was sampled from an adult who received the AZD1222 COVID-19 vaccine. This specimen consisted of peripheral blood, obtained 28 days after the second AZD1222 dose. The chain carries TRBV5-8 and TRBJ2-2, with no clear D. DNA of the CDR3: TGTGCCAGCAGCTTTGGGACCGGGGAGCTGTTTTTT. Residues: CASSFGTGELFF.